This TCR beta chain was documented in a study of shared clonotypes between healthy human individuals. The assay used deep level. Once extracted for a subset, genomic DNA was divided evenly among several immunoSEQ plates. Only in-frame clones appear in the TCRdb table, and some are missing; sequencing was by immunoSEQ multiplex PCR. The sample carries 450,000 to 600,000 clones, about 80% recorded once. Study-level results: Enrolling few donors narrowed the genetic and exposure-history diversity that was represented.

This clone was observed a few times. The antigen remains undetermined. Healthy HIV-negative adults without recent acute infections or vaccinations served as donors. This CDR3 contains 15 residues. V lost 6 bases and J lost 3; bases outside the gene matches: 10. Germline V gene data show CDR1 as MDHEN and CDR2 as SYDVKM. The sequence derives from a woman between 35 and 50 years old in good health. Some clones in this sample may be carry-over from other donors' samples. Specimen: PBMCs. This rearrangement joins TRBV28 to TRBJ1-1; 7 nucleotides align to TRBD1. CDR3 protein: CASRRPGQVDTEAFF. The CDR3 DNA sequence: TGTGCCAGCAGACGACCCGGACAGGTGGACACTGAAGCTTTCTTT. The variable domain in full, completed from reference TRBV28 and TRBJ1-1, reads DVKVTQSSRYLVKRTGEKVFLECVQDMDHENMFWYRQDPGLGLRLIYFSYDVKMKEKGDIPEGYSVSREKKERFSLILESASTNQTSMYLCASRRPGQVDTEAFFGQGTRLTVV.